The T cell receptor (beta chain) under discussion was sequenced for a study of cytomegalovirus exposure and HLA in healthy donors. Germline CDR1 LGHNA, CDR2 YNFKEQ. This CDR3 comprises 16 residues. Trimming took 1 base from V and 0 from J, leaving 13 bases between them. PCR employed 60 Vbeta and 13 Jbeta primers. The table came from immunoSEQ multiplex PCR; TCRdb's copy has only in-frame clones and leaves some out. The sample has 90,000 or so clones, over 55% seen once. V and J are TRBV4-2 and TRBJ2-7; tentatively, D is TRBD1 (5 bases). The material sequenced was PBMCs. The origin of this receptor is a woman younger than 30 in good health and CMV-seropositive. The CDR3 spells CASSQVGGATSYEQYF. The CDR3 DNA reads as TGTGCCAGCAGCCAAGTGGGTGGGGCCACCTCCTACGAGCAGTACTTC.